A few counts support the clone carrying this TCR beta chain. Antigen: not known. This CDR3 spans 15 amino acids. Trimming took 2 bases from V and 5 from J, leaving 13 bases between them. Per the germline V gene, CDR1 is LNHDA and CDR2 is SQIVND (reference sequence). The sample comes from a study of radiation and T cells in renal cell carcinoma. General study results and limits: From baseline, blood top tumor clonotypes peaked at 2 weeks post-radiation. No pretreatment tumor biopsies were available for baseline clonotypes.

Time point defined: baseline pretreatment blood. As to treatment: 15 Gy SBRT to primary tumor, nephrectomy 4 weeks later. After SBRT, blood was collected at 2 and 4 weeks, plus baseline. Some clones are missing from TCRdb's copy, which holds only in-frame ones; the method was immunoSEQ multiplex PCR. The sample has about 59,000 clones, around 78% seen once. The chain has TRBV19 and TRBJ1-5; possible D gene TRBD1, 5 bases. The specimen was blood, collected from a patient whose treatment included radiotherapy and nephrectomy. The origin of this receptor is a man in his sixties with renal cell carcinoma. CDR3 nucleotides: TGTGCCAGTAGTATAACATCAGGGTTTCATCAGCCCCAGCATTTT. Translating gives CASSITSGFHQPQHF.